This TCR beta chain was sequenced during a study of immune evolution from preneoplasia to lung adenocarcinoma. Findings of the study overall: From normal lung to invasive adenocarcinoma, top clone frequencies appeared to decrease.

With V trimmed by 2 bases and J by 6 bases, 17 bases remained unmatched. Germline CDR1 is MNHNS and CDR2 is SASEGT. There are 18 residues in the CDR3. Regarding this clone: Its antigen is still unknown.

Using immunoSEQ multiplex PCR, the repertoire was profiled, and TCRdb retains in-frame clones only, with some absent. Seen here are more than 25,000 clones, about 76% observed once, and the top ten hold 4.5% to 7%. Sequencing was done on a sample of FFPE invasive lung adenocarcinoma tissue. The genes are TRBV6-1 and TRBJ2-3, with 7 bases aligning to TRBD1. The receptor was derived from a person aged 55 to 75 with invasive lung adenocarcinoma. Some clones in this sample may be carry-over from other donors' samples. The CDR3 protein is CASSESNVRAGGRDTQYF. In DNA form, the CDR3 reads TGTGCCAGCAGTGAAAGTAATGTAAGGGCAGGGGGACGGGATACGCAGTATTTT.